This TCR beta chain was found in a study of blood T cell repertoires in COVID-19. V lost 7 bases to trimming and J lost 12 bases; unmatched junction nucleotides: 27. CDR3 length: 18 amino acids. The germline V gene encodes CDR1 LNHDA and CDR2 SQIVND (reference sequence). This clone appeared once. The table came from immunoSEQ multiplex PCR; TCRdb's copy has only in-frame clones and leaves some out. The data show over 200,000 clones, with around 86% seen just once and 15% held by the top ten. The genes are TRBV19 and TRBJ1-5, with TRBD1 identical over 7 bases. The TCR sequence derives from a man between 18 and 29 years old who had recovered from COVID-19. The sequenced material came from PBMCs or T cells enriched from blood (not recorded which). CDR3 in DNA: TGTGCCAGTAACCCGACAGGGACCGACAATAGCAATCAACCCCACCAGCATTTT. As protein: CASNPTGTDNSNQPHQHF.